A selection of T cell receptor beta chains follows, all from one sample in a study of beta chain features in type 1 diabetes. Profiled with immunoSEQ multiplex PCR; TCRdb holds only in-frame clones, not every one. The sample carries hundreds of thousands of clones, 14% recorded once. Sequencing was performed on central memory CD4+ T cells from blood. Every receptor here comes from a man aged 25-45 years in good health. Both conserved end residues are part of each CDR3. D genes are given only for firm matches. Rows give clone size only sometimes, using once, few, many, or a class for an expanded clone.

v_gene: TRBV28; d_gene: .; abundance: .; j_gene: TRBJ1-5; CDR3aa: CASSPAVGLQPQHF; CDR3nt: TGTGCCAGCAGTCCCGCAGTGGGCCTTCAACCCCAGCATTTT
v_gene: TRBV2; d_gene: .; abundance: .; j_gene: TRBJ1-1; CDR3aa: CASSLYAGRSEAFF; CDR3nt: TGTGCCAGCAGCCTTTATGCGGGGAGGTCTGAAGCTTTCTTT
v_gene: TRBV19; d_gene: .; abundance: .; j_gene: TRBJ1-2; CDR3aa: CASSMEGHPRYGYTF; CDR3nt: TGTGCCAGTAGTATGGAGGGACATCCCCGCTATGGCTACACCTTC
v_gene: TRBV5-6; d_gene: .; abundance: .; j_gene: TRBJ2-5; CDR3aa: CASSFGLTETQYF; CDR3nt: TGTGCCAGCAGCTTTGGGCTTACGGAGACCCAGTACTTC
v_gene: TRBV2; d_gene: .; abundance: .; j_gene: TRBJ2-7; CDR3aa: CASSLGGFYEQYF; CDR3nt: TGTGCCAGCAGCTTAGGCGGCTTCTACGAGCAGTACTTC
v_gene: TRBV19; d_gene: TRBD1; abundance: few; j_gene: TRBJ1-5; CDR3aa: CASSPPGGIQPQHF; CDR3nt: TGTGCCAGTAGTCCGCCAGGGGGCATTCAGCCCCAGCATTTT
v_gene: TRBV6-1; d_gene: TRBD1; abundance: few; j_gene: TRBJ1-1; CDR3aa: CASSSDRGRNTEAFF; CDR3nt: TGTGCCAGCAGTTCTGACAGGGGGCGAAACACTGAAGCTTTCTTT
v_gene: TRBV9; d_gene: .; abundance: few; j_gene: TRBJ1-2; CDR3aa: CASSPDLGYGYTF; CDR3nt: TGTGCCAGCAGCCCTGACTTGGGTTATGGCTACACCTTC
v_gene: TRBV5-1; d_gene: TRBD2; abundance: .; j_gene: TRBJ2-7; CDR3aa: CASSSISGRYYEQYF; CDR3nt: TGCGCCAGCAGCTCCATTAGCGGGAGATACTACGAGCAGTACTTC
v_gene: TRBV11-3; d_gene: .; abundance: few; j_gene: TRBJ1-1; CDR3aa: CASSLSTEAFF; CDR3nt: TGTGCCAGCAGCTTATCAACTGAAGCTTTCTTT
v_gene: TRBV6-1; d_gene: TRBD1; abundance: few; j_gene: TRBJ1-2; CDR3aa: CASSELGTVGYTF; CDR3nt: TGTGCCAGCAGTGAATTAGGGACAGTGGGCTACACCTTC
v_gene: TRBV5-6; d_gene: TRBD1; abundance: few; j_gene: TRBJ2-7; CDR3aa: CASSLGTGRYNYEQYF; CDR3nt: TGTGCCAGCAGCCTGGGGACAGGGCGATATAACTACGAGCAGTACTTC
v_gene: TRBV5-4; d_gene: TRBD2; abundance: few; j_gene: TRBJ2-1; CDR3aa: CASTVPGLGGVNEQFF; CDR3nt: TGTGCCAGCACCGTTCCGGGACTAGGGGGAGTGAATGAGCAGTTCTTC
v_gene: TRBV7-2; d_gene: .; abundance: .; j_gene: TRBJ1-1; CDR3aa: CATSVTIKTEAFF; CDR3nt: TGTGCCACCTCGGTGACGATCAAAACTGAAGCTTTCTTT
v_gene: TRBV6-1; d_gene: .; abundance: few; j_gene: TRBJ2-5; CDR3aa: CASSEMGARETQYF; CDR3nt: TGTGCCAGCAGCGAAATGGGGGCGCGTGAGACCCAGTACTTC
v_gene: TRBV4-1; d_gene: .; abundance: .; j_gene: TRBJ2-1; CDR3aa: CASSQGGSFYNEQFF; CDR3nt: TGCGCCAGCAGCCAAGGAGGGAGTTTCTACAATGAGCAGTTCTTC